This is a list of T cell receptor beta chains from one sample in a study of cytomegalovirus exposure and HLA in healthy donors. Assay used: immunoSEQ multiplex PCR; TCRdb lists only in-frame clones, some missing. Among about 150,000 clones listed, 65% to 75% were seen once. Sequenced input: PBMCs. The receptor source for this set is a man aged 18 to 30 in good health and CMV-seronegative. Each CDR3 is given with its conserved first and last residue. The D gene is left open where the match is weak. Size tells how often a clone was seen (once, few, many) or the class of an expanded clone, and some rows leave it out.

size	V	J	D	DNA	CDR3
.	TRBV5-4	TRBJ2-7	TRBD1	TGTGCCAGCAGCTTGAGACAGGGGGCCTACGAGCAGTACTTC	CASSLRQGAYEQYF
.	TRBV7-9	TRBJ1-1	.	TGTTCCAGCAGCTTAGGGAGGAGCCTCCAGAACACTGAAGCTTTCTTT	CSSSLGRSLQNTEAFF
.	TRBV13	TRBJ1-1	.	TGTGCCAGCACCGCCGGCAGGCGCGGGGGGAACACTGAAGCTTTCTTT	CASTAGRRGGNTEAFF
few	TRBV4-3	TRBJ2-7	TRBD1	TGCGCCAGCAGCCAAGATAGGACAGGGGACTACGAGCAGTACTTC	CASSQDRTGDYEQYF
few	TRBV21-1	TRBJ2-7	.	TGTGCCAGCAGCCCCCGGTCCCCATCGTGGTACGAGCAGTACTTC	CASSPRSPSWYEQYF
few	TRBV12-5	TRBJ2-7	TRBD1	TGTGCTAGTGGTATTCGGACAGGGAAAGACGAGCAGTACTTC	CASGIRTGKDEQYF
.	TRBV4-3	TRBJ2-7	TRBD2	TGCGCCAGCAGCCAAGATTGGAGCGGGGGAGCCTACGAGCAGTACTTC	CASSQDWSGGAYEQYF
.	TRBV5-4	TRBJ2-7	.	TGTGCCAGCAGCTTGAACTACGCCTACGAGCAGTACTTC	CASSLNYAYEQYF
.	TRBV6-4	TRBJ2-2	.	TGTGCCAGCAGTGACTCGGACGCTTCGGGGGTCGTGTTTTTT	CASSDSDASGVVFF
.	TRBV7-8	TRBJ1-1	.	TGTGCCAGCAGCTTAACTGAGGGGGACACTGAAGCTTTCTTT	CASSLTEGDTEAFF
once	TRBV28	TRBJ2-5	TRBD2	TGTGCCAGCAGCTCTCCGGGACTAGCACAAGAGACCCAGTACTTC	CASSSPGLAQETQYF
.	TRBV7-4	TRBJ1-2	.	TGTGCCAGCAGCTTAGGGGGTCCGGGAGACTATGGCTACACCTTC	CASSLGGPGDYGYTF
.	TRBV2	TRBJ2-2	.	TGTGCCAGCAGTTCCCAGGGACACGGGGAGCTGTTTTTT	CASSSQGHGELFF
once	TRBV10-3	TRBJ1-2	.	TGTGCCATCAGTGGGAGCGGCAGCCGGGACTATGGCTACACCTTC	CAISGSGSRDYGYTF
.	TRBV9	TRBJ2-3	.	TGTGCCAGCAGCGTAGCCCGGAGCACAGATACGCAGTATTTT	CASSVARSTDTQYF
.	TRBV6-1	TRBJ2-6	.	TGTGCCAGCAGTGCGGGCAGGGGGGCCTCTGGGGCCAACGTCCTGACTTTC	CASSAGRGASGANVLTF
.	TRBV4-2	TRBJ2-1	TRBD1	TGTGCCAGCAGCCAAGATCGCAGTCAGGGGGTCCACAATGAGCAGTTCTTC	CASSQDRSQGVHNEQFF
.	TRBV5-1	TRBJ1-1	.	TGCGCCAGCAGCTTGTTTTCTCTGAACACTGAAGCTTTCTTT	CASSLFSLNTEAFF
.	TRBV5-4	TRBJ2-7	.	TGTGCCAGCAGCTGGGGGGTGAGCGAGCAGTACTTC	CASSWGVSEQYF
.	TRBV6-5	TRBJ2-2	TRBD1	TGTGCCAGCAGCGACAGGGGGGCCGGCACCGGGGAGCTGTTTTTT	CASSDRGAGTGELFF
.	TRBV4-3	TRBJ2-7	TRBD1	TGCGCCAGCAGCCAAGGGACAGGTATCTCCTACGAGCAGTACTTC	CASSQGTGISYEQYF
.	TRBV2	TRBJ1-6	.	TGTGCCAGCACTGGGGGGGGGTCGGGGTCACCCCTCCACTTT	CASTGGGSGSPLHF
.	TRBV5-1	TRBJ1-4	.	TGCGCCAGCAGTTTAGGAGTGGGGCAGGAAAAACTGTTTTTT	CASSLGVGQEKLFF
.	TRBV27	TRBJ1-1	.	TGTGCCAGCATTCCACTCCAGGGTCGGACTGAAGCTTTCTTT	CASIPLQGRTEAFF
few	TRBV9	TRBJ1-2	TRBD1	TGTGCCAGCAGCGTAGAGGGGGCAGGGGCTGGCTACACCTTC	CASSVEGAGAGYTF
few	TRBV2	TRBJ1-1	TRBD1	TGTGCCAGCATTGGGGGAACAGGGGACACTGAAGCTTTCTTT	CASIGGTGDTEAFF
.	TRBV15	TRBJ1-1	TRBD1	TGTGCCACCAGCAACCCGGGACAGGGGTACGCTGAAGCTTTCTTT	CATSNPGQGYAEAFF
.	TRBV6-6	TRBJ2-2	TRBD2	TGTGCCAGCAATGTAGCGGGGGCCTTAGCCGGGGAGCTGTTTTTT	CASNVAGALAGELFF
.	TRBV9	TRBJ2-5	TRBD2	TGTACCAGCAGCGTCCGGCGGGGGGGCGAGGGGACCCAGTACTTC	CTSSVRRGGEGTQYF
.	TRBV25-1	TRBJ2-1	.	TGTGCCAGCTACGACGGGATCGGTCACAATGAGCAGTTCTTC	CASYDGIGHNEQFF
.	TRBV6-1	TRBJ1-2	TRBD1	TGTGCCAGCAGTGCCGGGACAGGGGGTGACTATGGCTACACCTTC	CASSAGTGGDYGYTF
.	TRBV11-2	TRBJ2-2	TRBD1	TGTGCCAGCAGCTTACACCGGGACAGGGGTGCCGGGGAGCTGTTTTTT	CASSLHRDRGAGELFF
once	TRBV28	TRBJ1-3	.	TGTGCCAGCAGTTCCGGTGATGCCTCTGGAAACACCATATATTTT	CASSSGDASGNTIYF
.	TRBV5-1	TRBJ2-1	.	TGCGCCAGCAGCTGGAGCGGGTTAAATGAGCAGTTCTTC	CASSWSGLNEQFF
.	TRBV6-5	TRBJ2-1	.	TGTGCCAGCAGTTACACTATGACAGACGGTGAGCAGTTCTTC	CASSYTMTDGEQFF
few	TRBV10-1	TRBJ2-1	TRBD1	TGCGCCAGCAGCGCTTGGACAGGGGGCTACAATGAGCAGTTCTTC	CASSAWTGGYNEQFF
.	TRBV11-2	TRBJ2-1	TRBD1	TGTGCCAGCAGAATATGGACAGGGCACTACAATGAGCAGTTCTTC	CASRIWTGHYNEQFF
.	TRBV4-2	TRBJ2-2	.	TGTGCCAGCAGCCAAGAGTATTCTGGGGAGCTGTTTTTT	CASSQEYSGELFF
.	TRBV5-8	TRBJ2-1	.	TGTGCCAGCAGCTTGGCCGGACAATGGGGCGACAATGAGCAGTTCTTC	CASSLAGQWGDNEQFF
.	TRBV10-3	TRBJ2-3	TRBD2	TGTGCCATCAGTGCGGGGGGGACTAGCACAGATACGCAGTATTTT	CAISAGGTSTDTQYF
.	TRBV5-1	TRBJ1-1	TRBD1	TGCGCCAGCAGCTTGTATCCGGACAGGAAAGCTTTCTTT	CASSLYPDRKAFF
.	TRBV9	TRBJ2-3	.	TGTGCCAGCAGCCGCGGATGGGGGGGCACAGATACGCAGTATTTT	CASSRGWGGTDTQYF
few	TRBV30	TRBJ1-1	TRBD1	TGTGCCTGGAGACGAGGACAGGGGGTACGTGAAGCTTTCTTT	CAWRRGQGVREAFF
.	TRBV29-1	TRBJ2-4	TRBD1	TGCAGCGTTGGACAGGGGCTAGACATTCAGTACTTC	CSVGQGLDIQYF
once	TRBV5-1	TRBJ2-2	.	TGCGCCAGCGGGTTCAGGGAGGCCGGGGAGCTGTTTTTT	CASGFREAGELFF
few	TRBV25-1	TRBJ1-3	.	TGTGCCAGCAGTGAATTCCCAGTGGTCTCTGGAAACACCATATATTTT	CASSEFPVVSGNTIYF
.	TRBV6-5	TRBJ2-6	TRBD2	TGTGCCAGCAGTTACCGGGGGGTCGGGGCCAACGGCCTGACTTTC	CASSYRGVGANGLTF
.	TRBV19	TRBJ2-3	.	TGTGCCAGTAGTAAGACTAGTTCCACAGATACGCAGTATTTT	CASSKTSSTDTQYF
.	TRBV7-9	TRBJ2-5	TRBD2	TGTGCCAGCAGCGTGGGGGCTAGCGGGGGCATGGAGACCCAGTACTTC	CASSVGASGGMETQYF
.	TRBV5-6	TRBJ1-6	.	TGTGCCAGCAGCTTGAGGCAGGGTAGGGAATCACCCCTCCACTTT	CASSLRQGRESPLHF
.	TRBV27	TRBJ2-3	.	TGTGCCAGCAGTGCTATCGGGACACCCGGTATGGATACGCAGTATTTT	CASSAIGTPGMDTQYF
.	TRBV2	TRBJ1-2	.	TGTGCCAGCCGTGGGGGGGGGCTTTCGTGGACCGCTATCACCTTC	CASRGGGLSWTAITF
few	TRBV7-2	TRBJ2-6	TRBD1	TGTGCCAGCAGCTTACCCCGTGGACAGGGACTCTCTGGGGCCAACGGCCTGACTTTC	CASSLPRGQGLSGANGLTF
.	TRBV4-1	TRBJ2-7	.	TGCGCCAGCAGCCAACGAAGCGGGTCCTACGAGCAGTACTTC	CASSQRSGSYEQYF
once	TRBV30	TRBJ1-2	.	TGTGCCTGGAGTCCCAGGGAGGCGGGCTACACCTTC	CAWSPREAGYTF